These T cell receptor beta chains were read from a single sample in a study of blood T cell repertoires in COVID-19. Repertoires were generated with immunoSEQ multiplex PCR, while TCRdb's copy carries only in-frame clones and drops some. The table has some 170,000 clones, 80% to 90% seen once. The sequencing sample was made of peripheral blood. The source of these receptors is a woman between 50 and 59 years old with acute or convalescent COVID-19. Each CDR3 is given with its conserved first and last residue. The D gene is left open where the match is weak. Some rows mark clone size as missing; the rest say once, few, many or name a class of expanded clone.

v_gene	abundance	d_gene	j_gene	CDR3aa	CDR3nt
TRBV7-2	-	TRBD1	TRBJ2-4	CASSLPVTGKNIQYF	TGTGCCAGCAGCTTACCTGTGACAGGGAAAAACATTCAGTACTTC
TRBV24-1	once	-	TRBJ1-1	CATSDTGPNTEAFF	TGTGCCACCAGTGACACAGGGCCGAACACTGAAGCTTTCTTT
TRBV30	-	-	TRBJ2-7	CAWIDGRRSYEQYF	TGTGCCTGGATAGACGGGAGACGATCCTACGAGCAGTACTTC
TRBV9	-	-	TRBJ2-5	CASSVGVTEETQYF	TGTGCCAGCAGCGTAGGGGTGACAGAAGAGACCCAGTACTTC
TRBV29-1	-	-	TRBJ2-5	CSGYLGEETQYF	TGCAGCGGGTATCTGGGAGAAGAGACCCAGTACTTC
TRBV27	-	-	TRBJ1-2	CASREGVLNYGYTF	TGTGCCAGCAGGGAAGGGGTCCTTAACTATGGCTACACCTTC
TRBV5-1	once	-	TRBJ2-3	CASKVQVELTDTQYF	TGCGCCAGCAAAGTCCAGGTTGAGCTCACAGATACGCAGTATTTT
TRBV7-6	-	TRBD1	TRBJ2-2	CASSSIGQGGFVTGELFF	TGTGCCAGCAGCTCGATCGGACAGGGGGGGTTTGTAACCGGGGAGCTGTTTTTT
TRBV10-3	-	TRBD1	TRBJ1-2	CAISPQGGGNYGYTF	TGTGCCATCAGTCCTCAGGGGGGAGGTAACTATGGCTACACCTTC
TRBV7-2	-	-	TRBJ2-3	CASSLEGGSTDTQYF	TGTGCCAGCAGCTTAGAGGGCGGGAGCACAGATACGCAGTATTTT
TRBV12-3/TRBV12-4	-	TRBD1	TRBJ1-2	CASRQGANYGYTF	TGTGCCAGCAGACAGGGGGCGAACTATGGCTACACCTTC